This T cell receptor (beta chain) was identified in a study of neurological immune-mediated disorders. The time point here: longitudinal time-point 2. In TCRdb, the 5' RACE reads were re-called with MiXCR into one record per CDR3 protein. The profile shows 80,000 to 100,000 distinct CDR3 sequences, about 5% of them singletons. CDR1 is MNHEY and CDR2 is SVGAGI in the germline V gene. V lost 6 bases, J lost 0 bases, and 12 bases lay in between. This CDR3 has 15 residues. This clonotype has a count of ten or more. Sample: PBMCs. The receptor was isolated from a woman aged 60-75 years with multiple sclerosis. The rearrangement joins TRBV6-5 to TRBJ1-5; D is ambiguous. CDR3 sequence (DNA): TGTGCCAGCAGCGTGGGAGCGATTAGCAATCAGCCCCAGCATTTT. Translation: CASSVGAISNQPQHF.